Sequencing of this TCR beta chain was carried out in a study of T-cell memory formation after mild COVID-19. Germline-derived CDR1 and CDR2 are MNHEY and SVGEGT. V lost 5 bases and J 5 bases, leaving 20 bases between the germline ends. The CDR3 spans 16 residues. One entry per CDR3 protein, called by TCRdb with MiXCR from the 5' RACE reads. The table lists roughly 250,000 distinct CDR3 sequences, 15% to 20% of them singletons, with about 3.5% in the top ten. The receptor was isolated from a man between 18 and 29 years old who had mild COVID-19 (a few samples of this study predate the infection). Cell type and time point are not known. The sequencing sample was made of PBMCs or a T cell subset sorted from them (not recorded which). The rearrangement links TRBV6-2 or TRBV6-3 to TRBJ2-3, with TRBD2 as a possible D gene (7 bases). In DNA form, the CDR3 reads TGTGCCAGCAGTCGACTATCGGGGGGCCTCGGAGATACGCAGTATTTT. As protein: CASSRLSGGLGDTQYF.